This T cell receptor (beta chain) emerged from a study of T cells in Graves' hyperthyroidism and ophthalmopathy. RNA transcripts yielded amplified TCR beta CDR3 regions. The HTBI primer set served for first-round RT-PCR of the TCR CDR3. TCRdb reprocessed the multiplex PCR reads via MiXCR and lists one record per CDR3 protein. This sample has 690,000 or so distinct CDR3 sequences, with under 20% found just once. The CDR3 contains 17 residues. V lost 1 base to trimming and J lost 2 bases, with 15 bases between them. The germline V gene encodes CDR1 DFQATT and CDR2 SNEGSKA (reference sequence). The TCR sequence derives from a woman aged 50 to 60 with Graves' hyperthyroidism that later progressed to Graves' ophthalmopathy. The rearrangement links TRBV20-1 to TRBJ1-6, with D maybe TRBD1 (5 bases). The sequenced sample consisted of blood. For the CDR3, the DNA is TGCAGTGCTAGAGCTCTTACGGGGGTCCCCTATAATTCACCCCTCCACTTT. Translated, it gives CSARALTGVPYNSPLHF.